This T cell receptor (beta chain) was identified during a study of cytomegalovirus exposure and HLA in healthy donors. Both 60 Vbeta primers and 13 Jbeta primers went into the PCR. The table came from immunoSEQ multiplex PCR; TCRdb's copy has only in-frame clones and leaves some out. The sample shows about 190,000 clones, 73% of them seen only once. Trimming cost V 8 bases and J 0 bases; bases outside gene matches: 4. CDR1 and CDR2 (germline): LNHDA, SQIVND (reference sequence). CDR3 length equals 14 residues. Study findings and constraints: About 90% or about 30% of the time was how often most TCR beta V segments were productive, according to an earlier analysis. Immune exposure information comprised only CMV serostatus. HLA alleles showed associations with fewer than 20,000 TCR beta sequences in a later analysis, at a 0.05 false discovery rate.

Points on this clone: The antigen is unknown.

The chain recombines TRBV19 with TRBJ2-7; 10 bases are a match to TRBD2. Sequencing was done on a sample of PBMCs. This clonotype was obtained from a woman aged 25 to 39 in good health and CMV-seronegative. In DNA form, the CDR3 reads TGTGCCAGTCGGACTAGCGGTAGCTCCTACGAGCAGTACTTC. It translates to CASRTSGSSYEQYF.